This T cell receptor (beta chain) was identified during a study of human T cells and chemical hapten exposure. This clonotype has ten or more counts. The germline gives CDR1 SGHNT, CDR2 YYREEE (reference sequence). The V gene lost 4 bases and the J gene lost 4 bases, with 11 bases spanning the gap. This CDR3 is 13 amino acids long. Each CDR3 protein gets one entry after TCRdb re-called the RACE reads with MiXCR. In the table there are approximately 80,000 distinct CDR3 sequences, approximately 8% of which are singletons. Time point described: patch test 1, 2 weeks after DPC sensitization. The treatment denotes: therapeutic diphenylcyclopropenone sensitization with weekly scalp DPC.

This specimen consisted of whole blood, obtained in connection with sensitization to the hapten diphenylcyclopropenone (DPC). The source of this sequence is a woman aged 25 to 39 with alopecia areata. Some clones in this sample may be carry-over from other donors' samples. V is TRBV5-4 and J is TRBJ1-1, with D tentatively TRBD1 (5 bases). The CDR3 sequence is CASSQGRFTEAFF. Here the CDR3 DNA reads TGTGCCAGCAGCCAGGGACGATTCACTGAAGCTTTCTTT.